Sequencing of this T cell receptor beta chain was carried out in a study of cytomegalovirus exposure and HLA in healthy donors. Study results and caveats: In all likelihood, a cluster of highly shared sequence variants was a sequencing artifact. An analysis was carried out at a later point. It showed that HLA-associated TCR beta chains were more clonally expanded than equally common non-associated chains.

About this clone: Antigen: not known.

PCR was performed using 60 Vbeta and 13 Jbeta primers. The table came from immunoSEQ multiplex PCR; TCRdb's copy has only in-frame clones and leaves some out. The sample contains 200,000 to 250,000 clones, roughly 80% of which appear only once. V was pared by 1 base and J by 3 bases, with 10 bases between. In germline, CDR1 is SGHDN, CDR2 FVKESK. The CDR3 is made up of 14 amino acids. Sequences were obtained from PBMCs. The source of this sequence is a girl aged 2 to 9 in good health and CMV-seronegative. The chain uses TRBV14 and TRBJ2-7, with D tentatively TRBD1 (6 bases). CDR3 DNA: TGTGCCAGCAGCCAAGTCCAGGGGTTCTACGAGCAGTACTTC. It translates to CASSQVQGFYEQYF.